This T cell receptor beta chain emerged from a study of blood T cell repertoires in COVID-19. This CDR3 is built from 14 residues. The germline gives CDR1 LGHDT, CDR2 YNNKEL (reference sequence). V lost 2 bases, J lost 4 bases, and 11 bases lay in between. This table comes from immunoSEQ multiplex PCR, and its TCRdb copy is limited to in-frame clones, with some not included. The top ten hold roughly 26% of the sample, which has roughly 10,000 clones, 70% to 90% seen once. Sequencing input: peripheral blood. This rearrangement joins TRBV3-1 (or the pseudogene TRBV3-2) to TRBJ1-1; TRBD1 is a possible D gene (5 bases). This TCR came from a man in his thirties or forties with active or convalescent COVID-19. Here the CDR3 reads CASSQRQRATEAFF. CDR3 nucleotide sequence: TGTGCCAGCAGCCAAAGACAGAGAGCCACTGAAGCTTTCTTT.